The TCR beta chain described here comes from a study of OX40 agonist ivuxolimab in advanced cancers. Study overall: Partial responses were recorded for three patients, including one with hepatocellular carcinoma and two with cutaneous melanoma.

Regarding this clone: Its antigen is still unknown.

From germline, CDR1 is SGHRS and CDR2 YFSETQ. Trimming cost V 6 bases and J 0 bases; bases outside gene matches: 2. This CDR3 has 14 residues. TCRdb's copy holds only in-frame clones and misses some; the assay was immunoSEQ multiplex PCR. The sample has about 69,000 clones, roughly nine tenths seen once. Patients who had autoimmune disease history or got systemic immunosuppression were left out. Study results and caveats: The study found that CD8+ T cells averaged more expanded clones than CD4+.

The clonotype was recovered from an adult with an advanced solid tumor such as melanoma, head and neck, liver or kidney cancer. This sample comprised CD4+ or CD8+ T cells sorted from blood, obtained in a trial of the OX40 agonist ivuxolimab. The genes are TRBV5-1 and TRBJ1-1; 10 bases match TRBD1. In DNA, the CDR3 is TGCGCCAGCAAGGGACAGGGGATGAACACTGAAGCTTTCTTT. Translating gives CASKGQGMNTEAFF.